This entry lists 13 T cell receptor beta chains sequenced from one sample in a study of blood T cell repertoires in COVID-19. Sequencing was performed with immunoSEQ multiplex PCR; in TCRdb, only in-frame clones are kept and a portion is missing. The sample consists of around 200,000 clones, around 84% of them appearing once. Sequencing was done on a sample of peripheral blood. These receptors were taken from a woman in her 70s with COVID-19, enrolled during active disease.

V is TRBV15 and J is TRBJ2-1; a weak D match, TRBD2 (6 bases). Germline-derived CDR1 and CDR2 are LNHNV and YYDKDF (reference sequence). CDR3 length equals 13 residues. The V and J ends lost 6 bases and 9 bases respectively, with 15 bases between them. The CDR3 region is CATRGAGGAEQFF. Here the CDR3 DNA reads TGTGCCACCAGAGGGGCCGGAGGGGCTGAGCAGTTCTTC. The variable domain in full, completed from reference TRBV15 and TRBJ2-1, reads DAMVIQNPRYQVTQFGKPVTLSCSQTLNHNVMYWYQQKSSQAPKLLFHYYDKDFNNEADTPDNFQSRRPNTSFCFLDIRSPGLGDTAMYLCATRGAGGAEQFFGPGTRLTVL.

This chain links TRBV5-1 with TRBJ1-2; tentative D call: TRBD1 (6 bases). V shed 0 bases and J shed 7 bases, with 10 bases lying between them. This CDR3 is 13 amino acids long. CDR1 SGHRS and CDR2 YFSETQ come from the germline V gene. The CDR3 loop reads CASSLGPRGGYTF. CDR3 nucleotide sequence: TGCGCCAGCAGCTTGGGCCCCAGGGGTGGCTACACCTTC. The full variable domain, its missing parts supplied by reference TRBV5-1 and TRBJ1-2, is KAGVTQTPRYLIKTRGQQVTLSCSPISGHRSVSWYQQTPGQGLQFLFEYFSETQRNKGNFPGRFSGRQFSNSRSEMNVSTLELGDSALYLCASSLGPRGGYTFGSGTRLTVV.

Here the CDR3 DNA reads TGTGCCAGCAGCCAAGGACAGATCTACGAGCAGTACTTC. This sequence encodes CASSQGQIYEQYF. This chain uses TRBV3-1 (or the pseudogene TRBV3-2) with TRBJ2-7, with D perhaps TRBD1 (5 bases). The CDR3 is made up of 13 amino acids. Trimming pared 1 base from V and 3 bases from J, leaving 7 bases between. Looked up from germline, CDR1 is LGHDT and CDR2 is YNNKEL (reference sequence).

The CDR3 region has the DNA TGTGCCAGCAGTTTGACCGGAGTGGACGAGCAGTACTTC. It specifies CASSLTGVDEQYF. J is TRBJ2-7 and V is TRBV28; D gene unclear. Per germline, CDR1 MDHEN and CDR2 SYDVKM. With 3 bases removed from V and 5 bases from J, the gap between germline ends came to 11 bases. CDR3 length: 13 amino acids.

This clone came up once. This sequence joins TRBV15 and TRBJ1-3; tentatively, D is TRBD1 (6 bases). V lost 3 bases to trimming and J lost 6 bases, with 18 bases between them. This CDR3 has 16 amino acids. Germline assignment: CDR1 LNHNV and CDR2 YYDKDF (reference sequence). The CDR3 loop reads CATSSGDGGGLNTIYF. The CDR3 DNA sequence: TGTGCCACCAGCAGTGGAGACGGCGGGGGGCTAAACACCATATATTTT.

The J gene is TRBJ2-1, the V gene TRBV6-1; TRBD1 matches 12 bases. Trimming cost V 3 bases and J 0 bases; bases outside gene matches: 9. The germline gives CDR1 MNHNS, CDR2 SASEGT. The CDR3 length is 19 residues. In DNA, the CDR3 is TGTGCCAGCAGTGATAGGGGACAGGGGGCTATTGGCTCCTACAATGAGCAGTTCTTC. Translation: CASSDRGQGAIGSYNEQFF.

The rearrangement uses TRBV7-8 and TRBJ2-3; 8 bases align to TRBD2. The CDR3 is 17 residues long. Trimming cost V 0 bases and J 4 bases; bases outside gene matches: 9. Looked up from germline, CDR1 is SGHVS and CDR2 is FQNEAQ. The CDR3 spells CASSLARVGRAADTQYF. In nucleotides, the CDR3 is TGTGCCAGCAGCTTAGCGCGGGTCGGGAGGGCTGCAGATACGCAGTATTTT.

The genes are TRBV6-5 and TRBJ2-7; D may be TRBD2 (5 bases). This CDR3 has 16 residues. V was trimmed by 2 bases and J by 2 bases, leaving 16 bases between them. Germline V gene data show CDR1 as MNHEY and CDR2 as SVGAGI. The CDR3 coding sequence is TGTGCCAGCAGTTACCCGACTATTGGCGGCCCCTACGAGCAGTACTTC. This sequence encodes CASSYPTIGGPYEQYF.

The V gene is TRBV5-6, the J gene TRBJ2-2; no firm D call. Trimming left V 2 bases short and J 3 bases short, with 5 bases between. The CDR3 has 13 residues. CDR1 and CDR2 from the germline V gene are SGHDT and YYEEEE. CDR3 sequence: CASSFQYTGELFF. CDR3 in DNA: TGTGCCAGCAGCTTTCAGTACACCGGGGAGCTGTTTTTT.

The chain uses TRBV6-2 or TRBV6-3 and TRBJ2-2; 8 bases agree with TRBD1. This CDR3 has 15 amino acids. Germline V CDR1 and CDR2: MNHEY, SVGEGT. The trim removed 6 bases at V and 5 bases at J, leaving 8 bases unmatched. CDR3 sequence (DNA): TGTGCCAGCAGCCCAGGACAGGGATGGACCGGGGAGCTGTTTTTT. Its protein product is CASSPGQGWTGELFF.

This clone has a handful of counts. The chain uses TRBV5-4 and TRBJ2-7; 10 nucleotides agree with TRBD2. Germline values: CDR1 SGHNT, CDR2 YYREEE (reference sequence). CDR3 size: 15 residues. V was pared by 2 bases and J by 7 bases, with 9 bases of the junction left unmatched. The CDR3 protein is CASSFYSGRPGEQYF. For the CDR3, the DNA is TGTGCCAGCAGCTTTTATAGCGGGAGGCCGGGGGAGCAGTACTTC.

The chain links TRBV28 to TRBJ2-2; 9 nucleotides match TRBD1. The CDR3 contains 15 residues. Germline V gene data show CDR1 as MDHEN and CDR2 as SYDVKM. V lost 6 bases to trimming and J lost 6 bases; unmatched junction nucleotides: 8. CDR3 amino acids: CASSMRDRVAGELFF. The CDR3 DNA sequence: TGTGCCAGCAGCATGCGGGACAGGGTGGCCGGGGAGCTGTTTTTT.

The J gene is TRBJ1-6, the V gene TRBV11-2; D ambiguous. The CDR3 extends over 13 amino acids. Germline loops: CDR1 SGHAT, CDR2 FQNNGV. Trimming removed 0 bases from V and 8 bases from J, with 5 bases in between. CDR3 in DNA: TGTGCCAGCAGCTTAGATCAATATTCACCCCTCCACTTT. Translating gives CASSLDQYSPLHF.